This T cell receptor beta chain was captured by sequencing in a study of glioma-infiltrating T cells after dendritic cell vaccination. Time point in this sample: after dendritic cell vaccination, including at tumor progression/relapse. Sequencing was performed with immunoSEQ multiplex PCR; in TCRdb, only in-frame clones are kept and a portion is missing. The table lists some 91,000 clones, 80% to 90% of them singletons. The ends were cut back, 4 bases at V and 0 bases at J, with 11 bases in the middle. The CDR3 loop spans 15 amino acids. Germline V gene lookup returns CDR1 SGHNT and CDR2 YYREEE (reference sequence).

The source of this sequence is a human donor with glioblastoma. The sequencing used blood, collected after dendritic cell vaccination. The chain recombines TRBV5-4 with TRBJ2-1; maybe TRBD2 (6 bases). The CDR3 nucleotides are TGTGCCAGCAGCGTGGGCGGGATCTCCTACAATGAGCAGTTCTTC. Protein: CASSVGGISYNEQFF.